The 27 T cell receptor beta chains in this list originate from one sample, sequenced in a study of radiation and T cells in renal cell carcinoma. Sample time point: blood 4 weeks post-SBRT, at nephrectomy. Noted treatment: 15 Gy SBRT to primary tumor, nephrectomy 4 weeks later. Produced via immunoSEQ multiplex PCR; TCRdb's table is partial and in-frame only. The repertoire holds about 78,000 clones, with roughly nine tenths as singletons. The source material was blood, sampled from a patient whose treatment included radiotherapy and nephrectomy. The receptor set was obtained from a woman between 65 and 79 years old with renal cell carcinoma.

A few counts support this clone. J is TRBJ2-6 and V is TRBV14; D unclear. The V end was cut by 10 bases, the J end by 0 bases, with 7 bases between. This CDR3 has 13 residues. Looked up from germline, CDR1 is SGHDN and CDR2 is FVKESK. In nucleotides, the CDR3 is TGTGCCACCAGGAGCTCTGGGGCCAACGTCCTGACTTTC. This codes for CATRSSGANVLTF.

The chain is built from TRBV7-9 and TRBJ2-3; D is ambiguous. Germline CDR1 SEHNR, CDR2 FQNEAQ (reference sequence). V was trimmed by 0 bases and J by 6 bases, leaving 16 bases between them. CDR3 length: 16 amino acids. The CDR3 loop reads CASSLAHAGWGDTQYF. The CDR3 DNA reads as TGTGCCAGCAGCTTAGCCCACGCAGGCTGGGGTGATACGCAGTATTTT.

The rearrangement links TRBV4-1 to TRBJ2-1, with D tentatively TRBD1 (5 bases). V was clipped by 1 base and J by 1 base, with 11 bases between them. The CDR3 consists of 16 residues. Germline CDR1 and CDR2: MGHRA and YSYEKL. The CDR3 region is CASSQVPGKSYNEQFF. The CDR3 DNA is TGCGCCAGCAGCCAAGTCCCAGGGAAATCCTACAATGAGCAGTTCTTC.

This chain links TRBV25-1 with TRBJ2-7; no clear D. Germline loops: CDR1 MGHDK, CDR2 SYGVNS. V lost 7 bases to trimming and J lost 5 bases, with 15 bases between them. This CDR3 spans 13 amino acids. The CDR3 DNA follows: TGTGCCAGCACCCAAACTGGCTTAGACGAGCAGTACTTC. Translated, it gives CASTQTGLDEQYF.

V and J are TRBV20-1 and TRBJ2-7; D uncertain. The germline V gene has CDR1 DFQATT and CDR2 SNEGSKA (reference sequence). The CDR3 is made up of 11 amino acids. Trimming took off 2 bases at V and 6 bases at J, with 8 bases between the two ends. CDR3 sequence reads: CSARRSVEQYF. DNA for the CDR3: TGCAGTGCTAGAAGGTCGGTCGAGCAGTACTTC.

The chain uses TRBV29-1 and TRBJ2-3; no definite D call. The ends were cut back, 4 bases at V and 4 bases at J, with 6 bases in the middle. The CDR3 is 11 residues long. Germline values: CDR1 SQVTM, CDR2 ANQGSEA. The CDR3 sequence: CSVGASDTQYF. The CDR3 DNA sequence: TGCAGCGTTGGCGCCTCAGATACGCAGTATTTT.

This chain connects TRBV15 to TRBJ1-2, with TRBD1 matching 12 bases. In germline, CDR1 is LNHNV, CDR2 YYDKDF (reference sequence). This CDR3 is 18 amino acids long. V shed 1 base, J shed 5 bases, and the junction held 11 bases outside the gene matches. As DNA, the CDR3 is TGTGCCACCAGCAGAGTTGCGGGGACAGGGGGCGTGGGGTATGGCTACACCTTC. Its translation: CATSRVAGTGGVGYGYTF.

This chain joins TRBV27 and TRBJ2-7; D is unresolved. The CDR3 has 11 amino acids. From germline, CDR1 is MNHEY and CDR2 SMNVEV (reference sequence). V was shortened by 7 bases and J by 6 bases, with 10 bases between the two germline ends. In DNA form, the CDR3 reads TGTGCCAGCACGAAGGGTCCCGAGCAGTACTTC. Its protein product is CASTKGPEQYF.

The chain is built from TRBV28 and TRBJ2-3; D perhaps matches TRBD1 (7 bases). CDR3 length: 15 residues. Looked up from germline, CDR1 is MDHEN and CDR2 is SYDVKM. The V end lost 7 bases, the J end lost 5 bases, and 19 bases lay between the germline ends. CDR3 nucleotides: TGTGCCAGCACCGGGGCGGGACAGAAGAGAGATACGCAGTATTTT. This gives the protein CASTGAGQKRDTQYF.

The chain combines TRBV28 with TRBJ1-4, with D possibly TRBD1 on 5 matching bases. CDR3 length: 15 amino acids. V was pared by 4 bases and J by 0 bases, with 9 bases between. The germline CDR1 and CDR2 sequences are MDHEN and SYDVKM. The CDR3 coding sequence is TGTGCCAGCAGTTGGTCGGGGGCAACTAATGAAAAACTGTTTTTT. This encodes CASSWSGATNEKLFF.

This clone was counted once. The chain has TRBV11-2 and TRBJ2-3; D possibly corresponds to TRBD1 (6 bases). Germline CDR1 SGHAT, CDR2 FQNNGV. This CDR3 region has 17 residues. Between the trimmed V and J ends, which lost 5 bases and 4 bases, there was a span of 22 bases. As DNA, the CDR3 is TGTGCCAGCAGCCCGATAGGACAGTCAGGGAAGGCAGATACGCAGTATTTT. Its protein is CASSPIGQSGKADTQYF.

The CDR3: CASSLQGSTDTQYF. The CDR3, as DNA: TGTGCCAGCAGCTTACAGGGTAGCACAGATACGCAGTATTTT. The rearrangement links TRBV5-5 to TRBJ2-3; D might be TRBD1 (6 bases). Germline loops: CDR1 SGHKS, CDR2 YYEKEE (reference sequence). CDR3 length: 14 amino acids. V was pared by 2 bases and J by 0 bases, with 7 bases between. Supplemented by reference TRBV5-5 and TRBJ2-3, the full variable domain reads DAGVTQSPTHLIKTRGQQVTLRCSPISGHKSVSWYQQVLGQGPQFIFQYYEKEERGRGNFPDRFSARQFPNYSSELNVNALLLGDSALYLCASSLQGSTDTQYFGPGTRLTVL.

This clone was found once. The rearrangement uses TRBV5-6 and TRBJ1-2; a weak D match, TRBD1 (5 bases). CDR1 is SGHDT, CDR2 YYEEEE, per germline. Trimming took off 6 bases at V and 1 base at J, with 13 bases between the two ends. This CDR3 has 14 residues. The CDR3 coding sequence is TGTGCCAGCATTAAAACAGGCAGTAACTATGGCTACACCTTC. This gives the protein CASIKTGSNYGYTF.

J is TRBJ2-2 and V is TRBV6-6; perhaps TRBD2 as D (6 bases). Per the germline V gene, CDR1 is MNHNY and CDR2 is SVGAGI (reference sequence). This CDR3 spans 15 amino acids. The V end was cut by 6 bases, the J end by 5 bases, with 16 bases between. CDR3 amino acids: CASRIVGGVTGELFF. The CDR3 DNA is TGTGCCAGCAGAATAGTCGGGGGAGTTACCGGGGAGCTGTTTTTT.

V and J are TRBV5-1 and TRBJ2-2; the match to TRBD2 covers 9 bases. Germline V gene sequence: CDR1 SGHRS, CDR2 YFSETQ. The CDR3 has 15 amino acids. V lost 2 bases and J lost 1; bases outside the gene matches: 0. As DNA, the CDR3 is TGCGCCAGCAGCTTTAGCGGGGGGAACACCGGGGAGCTGTTTTTT. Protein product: CASSFSGGNTGELFF.

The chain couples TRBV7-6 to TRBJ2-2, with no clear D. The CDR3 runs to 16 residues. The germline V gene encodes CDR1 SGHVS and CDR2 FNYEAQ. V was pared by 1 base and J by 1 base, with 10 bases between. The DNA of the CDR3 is TGTGCCAGCAGCTTAGGGCTGGGCCAGAACACCGGGGAGCTGTTTTTT. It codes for CASSLGLGQNTGELFF.

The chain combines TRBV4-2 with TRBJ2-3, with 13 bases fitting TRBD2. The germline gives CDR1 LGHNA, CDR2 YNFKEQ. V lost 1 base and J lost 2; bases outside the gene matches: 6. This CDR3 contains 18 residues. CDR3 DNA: TGTGCCAGCAGCCAAGGACTAGCGGGGGGCTGGGACACAGATACGCAGTATTTT. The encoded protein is CASSQGLAGGWDTDTQYF.

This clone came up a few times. The CDR3 protein is CASSLEQGINQPQHF. CDR3 nucleotide sequence: TGTGCCAGCAGCTTAGAACAGGGAATCAATCAGCCCCAGCATTTT. The chain is built from TRBV7-9 and TRBJ1-5; a weak D match, TRBD1 (6 bases). Trimming left V 1 base short and J 3 bases short, with 10 bases between. This CDR3 is built from 15 residues. The germline V gene has CDR1 SEHNR and CDR2 FQNEAQ (reference sequence).

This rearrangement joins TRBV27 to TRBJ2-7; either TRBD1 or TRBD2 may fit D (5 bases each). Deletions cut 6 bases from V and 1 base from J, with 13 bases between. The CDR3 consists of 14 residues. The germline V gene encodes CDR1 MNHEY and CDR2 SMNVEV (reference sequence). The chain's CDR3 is CASRLGTGSYEQYF. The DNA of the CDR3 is TGTGCCAGCAGACTTGGGACGGGATCCTACGAGCAGTACTTC.

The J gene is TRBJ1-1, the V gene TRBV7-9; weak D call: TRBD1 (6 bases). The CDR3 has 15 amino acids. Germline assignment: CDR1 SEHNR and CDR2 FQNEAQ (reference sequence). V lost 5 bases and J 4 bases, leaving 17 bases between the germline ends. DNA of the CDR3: TGTGCCAGCAGCCCGCTGGGTGGGGGCCCCACTGAAGCTTTCTTT. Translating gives CASSPLGGGPTEAFF.

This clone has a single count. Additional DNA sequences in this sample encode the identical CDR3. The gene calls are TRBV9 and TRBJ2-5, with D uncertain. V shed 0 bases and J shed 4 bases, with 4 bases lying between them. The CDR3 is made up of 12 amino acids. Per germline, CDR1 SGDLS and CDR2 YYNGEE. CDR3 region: CASSVGGETQYF. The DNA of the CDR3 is TGTGCCAGCAGCGTAGGGGGAGAGACCCAGTACTTC.

Here the CDR3 reads CSVQDRAYEQYF. The CDR3 coding sequence is TGCAGCGTTCAGGACAGGGCCTACGAGCAGTACTTC. V is TRBV29-1 and J is TRBJ2-7, with TRBD1 matching over 8 bases. CDR1 is SQVTM and CDR2 is ANQGSEA in the germline V gene. The CDR3 runs to 12 residues. Trimming cost V 5 bases and J 2 bases; bases outside gene matches: 2.

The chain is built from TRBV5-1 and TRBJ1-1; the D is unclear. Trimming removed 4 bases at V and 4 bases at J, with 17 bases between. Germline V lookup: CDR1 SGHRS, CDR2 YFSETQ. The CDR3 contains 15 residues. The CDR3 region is CASSGQVSRGTEAFF. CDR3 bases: TGCGCCAGCAGCGGCCAGGTCTCACGGGGCACTGAAGCTTTCTTT.

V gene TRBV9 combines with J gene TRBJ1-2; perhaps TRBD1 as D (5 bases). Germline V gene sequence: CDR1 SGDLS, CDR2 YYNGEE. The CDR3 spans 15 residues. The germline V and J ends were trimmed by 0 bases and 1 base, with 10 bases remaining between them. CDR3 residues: CASSVGDSYNYGYTF. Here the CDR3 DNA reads TGTGCCAGCAGCGTAGGGGACTCTTATAACTATGGCTACACCTTC.

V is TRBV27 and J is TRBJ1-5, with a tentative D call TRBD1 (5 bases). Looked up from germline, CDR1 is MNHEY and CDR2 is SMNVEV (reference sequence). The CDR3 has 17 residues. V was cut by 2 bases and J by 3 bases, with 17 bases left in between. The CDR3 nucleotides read TGTGCCAGCAGTTTACGGCAGGGCACGGGTCACAATCAGCCCCAGCATTTT. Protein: CASSLRQGTGHNQPQHF.

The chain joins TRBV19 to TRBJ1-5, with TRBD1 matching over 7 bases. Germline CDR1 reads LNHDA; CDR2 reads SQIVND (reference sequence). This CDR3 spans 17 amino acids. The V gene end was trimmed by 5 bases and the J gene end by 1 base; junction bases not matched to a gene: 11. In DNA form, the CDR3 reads TGTGCCAGTAGTGTACTCCAGGGGGAGTGGAGCAATCAGCCCCAGCATTTT. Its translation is CASSVLQGEWSNQPQHF.

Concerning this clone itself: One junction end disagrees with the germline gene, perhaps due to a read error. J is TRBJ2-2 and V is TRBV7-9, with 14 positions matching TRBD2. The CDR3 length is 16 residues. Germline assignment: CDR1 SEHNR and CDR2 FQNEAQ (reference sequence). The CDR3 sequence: CASRLAGGPGTRELFF. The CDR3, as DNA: TGTGCCAGCCGACTAGCGGGGGGGCCGGGCACCCGGGAGCTGTTTTTT.